This T cell receptor beta chain was recovered during a study of identical twins. TCRdb independently ran MiXCR on the 5' RACE reads; one entry per CDR3 protein. Among approximately 500,000 distinct CDR3 sequences, roughly 15% were seen once, and the ten largest hold around 0.4%. In this sample, this clonotype turned up a few times. The sample was also reused in another study, on yellow fever vaccine responses in identical twins.

Sequenced input: CD4+ T cells sorted from blood. This receptor was taken from a woman aged 18-35 years in good health.

The DNA for the CDR3 is TGTGCCAGCAGCCCGACCGCGGGCAGCAGCTACAATGAGCAGTTCTTC. Protein: CASSPTAGSSYNEQFF. This sequence joins TRBV7-3 and TRBJ2-1, with a possible D match to TRBD2 (5 bases). This CDR3 is built from 16 residues. Germline V gives CDR1 SGHTA, CDR2 FQGTGA. V gave up 5 bases and J gave up 3 bases, with 17 bases separating them. The entire variable domain, with the rest obtained from reference TRBV7-3 and TRBJ2-1, is as follows: GAGVSQTPSNKVTEKGKYVELRCDPISGHTALYWYRQSLGQGPEFLIYFQGTGAADDSGLPNDRFFAVRPEGSVSTLKIQRTERGDSAVYLCASSPTAGSSYNEQFFGPGTRLTVL.